The TCR beta chain under discussion was sequenced for a study of graft-versus-host responses after intestinal transplantation. The study's findings and limits: Recipient marrow showed GvH clones, some seen first in ileum or blood.

V was shortened by 4 bases and J by 1 base, with 8 bases between the two germline ends. CDR3 length equals 13 residues. Germline-derived CDR1 and CDR2 are LGHNA and YSLEER. The protocol was immunoSEQ multiplex PCR, while the TCRdb copy is restricted to in-frame clones and leaves out a portion. Among about 120,000 clones, 95% were seen once, and the ten largest hold over 2.5%. Points on this clone: No antigen is known for it.

The input for sequencing was unstimulated CD8+ T cells sorted from spleen or lymph node cells, taken before intestinal transplant. This sequence originates from a human donor who received an intestinal transplant. J is TRBJ2-7 and V is TRBV4-3; D unclear. As DNA, the CDR3 is TGCGCCAGCAGCCCCGGATTGTCCTACGAGCAGTACTTC. Residues: CASSPGLSYEQYF.